The entry below gives a single T cell receptor (beta chain) sequence along with its context. The data derive from a study of blood T cell repertoires in COVID-19. This CDR3 contains 18 residues. The method was immunoSEQ multiplex PCR; TCRdb's version includes in-frame clones alone and lacks a portion of them. The table has 75,000 to 90,000 clones, approximately 80% seen once. The gene calls are TRBV21-1 and TRBJ2-7; the tabulated D call, TRBD1, remains unverified against the DNA. TRBV21-1 is a known pseudogene. The clonotype was recovered from a man older than 75 with active or convalescent COVID-19. Sequencing input: peripheral blood. The CDR3 region is CASSTTVKDRKLTYEQYV. The DNA of the CDR3 is TGTGCCAGCAGCACTACCGTTAAGGACAGAAAGCTTACCTACGAGCAGTACGTC.